This is a list of T cell receptor beta chains from one sample in a study of T-cell memory formation after mild COVID-19. TCRdb passed the 5' RACE reads through MiXCR, listing each CDR3 protein once. The top ten clones hold about 10% of a sample with around 450,000 distinct CDR3 sequences, approximately 24% of them seen once. The sample comprised PBMCs or a T cell subset sorted from them (not recorded which). These receptors all stem from an adult woman who had mild COVID-19 (a few samples of this study predate the infection). Cell type and time point are not known. Each CDR3 is given with its conserved first and last residue. A D gene is named only where the DNA matches it firmly. Expanded clones are given a class, and other clones once, few, many or no size at all.

CDR3 length,clone size,V gene,J gene,D gene,CDR3 protein,CDR3 DNA
15,few,TRBV5-1,TRBJ1-2,.,CASSYDSGTSRGYTF,TGCGCCAGCAGCTACGATTCCGGGACCTCGCGCGGCTACACCTTC
14,.,TRBV5-1,TRBJ1-1,.,CASSLDWGPTEAFF,TGCGCCAGCAGCTTGGACTGGGGGCCCACTGAAGCTTTCTTT
12,.,TRBV9,TRBJ1-1,.,CASTPQTGEAFF,TGTGCCAGCACCCCTCAGACGGGAGAAGCTTTCTTT
13,.,TRBV29-1,TRBJ2-5,TRBD1,CSARDSPSWPQSF,TGCAGCGCCCGGGACAGTCCTTCATGGCCCCAGTCCTTC
15,few,TRBV5-4,TRBJ1-2,.,CASSFPQPGRGGYTF,TGTGCCAGCAGCTTCCCCCAACCGGGGCGGGGAGGCTACACCTTC
12,.,TRBV30,TRBJ1-4,.,CARGDGNEKLFF,TGTGCCCGGGGGGACGGGAACGAAAAACTGTTTTTT
13,many,TRBV27,TRBJ2-7,TRBD1,CASSFRQGYEQYF,TGTGCCAGCAGTTTCAGACAGGGCTACGAGCAGTACTTC
14,few,TRBV5-1,TRBJ1-1,.,CASGGMSGNTEAFF,TGCGCCAGCGGTGGAATGTCGGGTAACACTGAAGCTTTCTTT
17,few,TRBV12-3/TRBV12-4,TRBJ2-5,TRBD2,CASSPGLAGVDEETQYF,TGTGCCAGCAGCCCCGGACTAGCGGGAGTTGATGAAGAGACCCAGTACTTC
12,.,TRBV29-1,TRBJ1-1,.,CSVPRGGGYTFF,TGCAGCGTCCCCAGAGGAGGAGGTTATACATTCTTT
13,few,TRBV5-1,TRBJ1-1,.,CASVRQEGTEAFF,TGCGCCAGCGTTCGACAGGAAGGCACTGAAGCTTTCTTT
14,.,TRBV11-2,TRBJ2-5,.,CASSLGRQIGTQYF,TGTGCCAGCAGCTTAGGAAGGCAGATCGGGACCCAGTACTTC
15,.,TRBV19,TRBJ1-3,.,CASRVQGGSGNTIYF,TGTGCCAGTAGGGTACAGGGTGGATCTGGAAACACCATATATTTT
19,few,TRBV7-3,TRBJ2-1,.,CASSLSPLTSGPSYNEQFF,TGTGCCAGCAGCTTAAGTCCCCTAACGTCAGGGCCCTCCTACAATGAGCAGTTCTTC
15,.,TRBV6-2/TRBV6-3,TRBJ1-1,TRBD1,CASGRAGGRDTEAFF,TGTGCCAGCGGGCGAGCAGGGGGCCGGGACACTGAAGCTTTCTTT
13,few,TRBV5-4,TRBJ2-1,TRBD2,CASSLGLAAEQFF,TGTGCCAGCAGCTTGGGACTAGCAGCTGAGCAGTTCTTC
15,.,TRBV12-3/TRBV12-4,TRBJ2-7,.,CASSNGRSLPYEQYF,TGTGCCAGCAGTAACGGACGGTCCCTTCCCTACGAGCAGTACTTC
16,.,TRBV15,TRBJ2-1,TRBD1,CATSRDRDSPYNEQFF,TGTGCCACCAGCAGAGATCGGGACAGCCCATACAATGAGCAGTTCTTC
13,few,TRBV6-2/TRBV6-3,TRBJ1-2,.,CASSLLSYYGYTF,TGTGCCAGCAGCCTTTTATCCTACTATGGCTACACCTTC
11,many,TRBV5-1,TRBJ1-1,.,CASSSSGEAFF,TGCGCCAGCAGCTCGTCAGGGGAGGCTTTCTTT
15,once,TRBV6-5,TRBJ1-3,.,CASGEGSHSGNTIYF,TGTGCCAGCGGGGAAGGGAGTCACTCTGGAAACACCATATATTTT
14,.,TRBV10-3,TRBJ1-2,.,CAISEQNLNYGYTF,TGTGCCATCAGTGAGCAGAATCTTAACTATGGCTACACCTTC